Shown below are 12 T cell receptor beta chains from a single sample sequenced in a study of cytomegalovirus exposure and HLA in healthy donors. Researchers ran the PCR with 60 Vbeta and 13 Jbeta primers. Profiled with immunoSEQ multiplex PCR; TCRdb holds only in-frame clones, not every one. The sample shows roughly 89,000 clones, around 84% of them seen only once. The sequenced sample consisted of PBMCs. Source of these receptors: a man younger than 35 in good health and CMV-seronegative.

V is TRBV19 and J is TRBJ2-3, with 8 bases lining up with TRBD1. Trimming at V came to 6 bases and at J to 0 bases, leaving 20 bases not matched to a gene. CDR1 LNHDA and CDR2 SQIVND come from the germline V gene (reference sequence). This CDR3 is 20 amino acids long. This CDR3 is CASRGTGGTSSFPSTDTQYF. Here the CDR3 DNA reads TGTGCCAGTAGGGGAACAGGGGGAACTTCCTCCTTTCCTAGCACAGATACGCAGTATTTT.

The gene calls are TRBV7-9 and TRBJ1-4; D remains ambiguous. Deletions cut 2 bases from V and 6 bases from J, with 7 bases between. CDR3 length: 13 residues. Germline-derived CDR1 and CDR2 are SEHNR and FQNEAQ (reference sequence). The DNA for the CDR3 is TGTGCCAGCAGCTTAAGCGCGGATGAAAAACTGTTTTTT. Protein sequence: CASSLSADEKLFF.

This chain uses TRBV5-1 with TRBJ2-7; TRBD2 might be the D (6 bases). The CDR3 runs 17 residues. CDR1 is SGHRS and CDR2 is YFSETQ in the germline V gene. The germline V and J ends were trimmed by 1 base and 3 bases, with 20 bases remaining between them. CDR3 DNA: TGCGCCAGCAGCTTGTCCCCAGGGACTGCCCCCCTCTACGAGCAGTACTTC. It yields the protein CASSLSPGTAPLYEQYF.

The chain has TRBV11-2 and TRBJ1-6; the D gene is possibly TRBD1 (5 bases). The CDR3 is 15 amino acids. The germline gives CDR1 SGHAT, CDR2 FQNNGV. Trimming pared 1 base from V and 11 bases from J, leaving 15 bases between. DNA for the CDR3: TGTGCCAGCAGCTTAGTGTTGCAGGGATCCGCACCCCTCCACTTT. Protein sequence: CASSLVLQGSAPLHF. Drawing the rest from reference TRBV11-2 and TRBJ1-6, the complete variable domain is EAGVAQSPRYKIIEKRQSVAFWCNPISGHATLYWYQQILGQGPKLLIQFQNNGVVDDSQLPKDRFSAERLKGVDSTLKIQPAKLEDSAVYLCASSLVLQGSAPLHFGNGTRLTVT.

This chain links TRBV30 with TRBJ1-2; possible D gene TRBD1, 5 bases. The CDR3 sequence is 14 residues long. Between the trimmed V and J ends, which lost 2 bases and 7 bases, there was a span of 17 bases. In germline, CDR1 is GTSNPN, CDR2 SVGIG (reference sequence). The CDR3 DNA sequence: TGTGCCTGGAGTCCCAATTCCCAGGGACTTGGCTACACCTTC. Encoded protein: CAWSPNSQGLGYTF.

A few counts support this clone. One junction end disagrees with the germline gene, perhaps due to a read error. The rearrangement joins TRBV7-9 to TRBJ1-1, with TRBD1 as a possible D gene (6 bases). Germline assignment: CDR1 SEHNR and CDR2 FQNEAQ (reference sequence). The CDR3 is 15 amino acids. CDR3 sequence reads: CSSSFLGASDTEAFF. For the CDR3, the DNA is TGTTCCAGCAGCTTCCTGGGGGCGTCGGACACTGAAGCTTTCTTT.

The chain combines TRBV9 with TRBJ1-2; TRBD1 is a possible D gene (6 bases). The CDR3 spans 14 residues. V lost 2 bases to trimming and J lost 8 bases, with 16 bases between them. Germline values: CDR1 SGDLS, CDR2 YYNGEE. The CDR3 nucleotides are TGTGCCAGCAGCGTCTCGCAGGGGTTTGGGGGCTACACCTTC. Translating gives CASSVSQGFGGYTF.

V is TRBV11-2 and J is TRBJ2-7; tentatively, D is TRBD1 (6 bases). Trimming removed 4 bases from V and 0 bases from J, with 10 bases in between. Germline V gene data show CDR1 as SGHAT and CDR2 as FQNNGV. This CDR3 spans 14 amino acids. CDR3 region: CASSWRTVSYEQYF. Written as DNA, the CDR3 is TGTGCCAGCAGCTGGAGGACAGTCTCCTACGAGCAGTACTTC.

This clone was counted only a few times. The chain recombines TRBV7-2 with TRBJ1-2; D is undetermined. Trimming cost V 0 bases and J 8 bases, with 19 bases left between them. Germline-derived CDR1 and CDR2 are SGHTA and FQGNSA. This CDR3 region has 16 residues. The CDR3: CASSLAVGAVRRGYTF. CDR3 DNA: TGTGCCAGCAGCTTAGCCGTTGGCGCCGTAAGGAGAGGCTACACCTTC.

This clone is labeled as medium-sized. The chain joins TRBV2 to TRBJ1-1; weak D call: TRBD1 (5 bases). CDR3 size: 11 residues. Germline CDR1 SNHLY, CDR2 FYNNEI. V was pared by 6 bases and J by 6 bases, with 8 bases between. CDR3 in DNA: TGTGCCAGCAGGGGGGAGGCTGAAGCTTTCTTT. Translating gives CASRGEAEAFF.

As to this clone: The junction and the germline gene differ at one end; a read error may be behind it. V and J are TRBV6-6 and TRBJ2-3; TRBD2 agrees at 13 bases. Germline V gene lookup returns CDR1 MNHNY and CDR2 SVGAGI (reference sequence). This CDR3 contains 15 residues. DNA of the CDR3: TGTGTCAGCAGCGGGACTAGCGGGGAATCAGATACGCAGTATTTT. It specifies CVSSGTSGESDTQYF.

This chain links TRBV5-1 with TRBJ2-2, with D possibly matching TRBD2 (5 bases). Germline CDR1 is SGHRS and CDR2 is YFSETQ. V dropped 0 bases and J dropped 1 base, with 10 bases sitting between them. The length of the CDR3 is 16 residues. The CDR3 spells CASSLGPGENTGELFF. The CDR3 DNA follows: TGCGCCAGCAGCTTGGGGCCCGGGGAGAACACCGGGGAGCTGTTTTTT.